The rows below give T cell receptor beta chains drawn from one sample of a study of CD8+ T cells in alopecia areata. Using immunoSEQ multiplex PCR, the repertoire was profiled, and TCRdb retains in-frame clones only, with some absent. The sample gives roughly 40,000 clones, around 71% of which show up once; 21% is in the top ten. The specimen was CD8+ T cells sorted from blood, collected at week 4, from a patient treated with tofacitinib. The receptors shown here come from a human donor with alopecia areata. Both conserved end residues are part of each CDR3. A D gene is named only where the DNA matches it firmly. Clone size, where shown, is once, few, many, or a class for clones that have expanded.

cdr3_length | j_call | v_call | clone_size | d_call | cdr3_nt | cdr3_aa
12 | TRBJ1-6 | TRBV28 | NA | NA | TGTGCCAGCAGTGCCTATAATTCACCCCTCCACTTT | CASSAYNSPLHF
13 | TRBJ2-7 | TRBV4-3 | NA | TRBD1 | TGCGCCAGCAGCCAAAACAGGGGGCTCGAGCAGTACTTC | CASSQNRGLEQYF
13 | TRBJ1-2 | TRBV29-1 | NA | NA | TGCAGCGTTGAAGAGAGCCGTGGGTACGGCTACACCTTC | CSVEESRGYGYTF
16 | TRBJ2-2 | TRBV30 | once | TRBD2 | TGTGCCTGGAGTACGGACGGGGGGGCAGAGCACGGGGAGCTGTTTTTT | CAWSTDGGAEHGELFF
18 | TRBJ2-3 | TRBV4-3 | NA | TRBD1 | TGCGCCAGCAGCCTCTACTATGAGACAGGGGGATCCACAGATACGCAGTATTTT | CASSLYYETGGSTDTQYF
8 | TRBJ1-2 | TRBV20-1 | NA | NA | TGCAGTGCTGGTGGCTACACCTTC | CSAGGYTF
14 | TRBJ2-7 | TRBV30 | NA | TRBD2 | TGTGCCTGGAGTGGTCTAGCGGGGTCCTACGAGCAGTACTTC | CAWSGLAGSYEQYF
11 | TRBJ2-7 | TRBV7-9 | NA | NA | TGTGCCAGCAGCTCAGCCTACGAGCAGTACTTC | CASSSAYEQYF
14 | TRBJ1-1 | TRBV5-6 | NA | TRBD1 | TGTGCCAGCAGCTTAGGGGGCGCAGCTAGCGAAGCTTTCTTT | CASSLGGAASEAFF
15 | TRBJ1-2 | TRBV6-6 | NA | TRBD1 | TGTGCCAGCGGATCGCCGAGGGGGGACAGTTCATTCTACACCTTC | CASGSPRGDSSFYTF
13 | TRBJ2-3 | TRBV13 | NA | NA | TGTGCCAGCAGCTTAAGTCGCACAGATACGCAGTATTTT | CASSLSRTDTQYF
14 | TRBJ1-1 | TRBV6-6 | NA | NA | TGTGCCAGCAGTTACTCGGAAGGGGACACTGAAGCTTTCTTT | CASSYSEGDTEAFF
13 | TRBJ2-7 | TRBV4-1 | few | NA | TGCGCCAGCAGCCCGGACTCGGGCTACGAGCAGTACTTC | CASSPDSGYEQYF
15 | TRBJ2-1 | TRBV4-2 | NA | NA | TGTGCCAGCAGCCCCTCCCAGAGCTCCTACAATGAGCAGTTCTTC | CASSPSQSSYNEQFF
16 | TRBJ2-3 | TRBV27 | few | TRBD2 | TGTGCCAGCAGTTTAATGACTAGCGGAGGAACAGATACGCAGTATTTT | CASSLMTSGGTDTQYF
15 | TRBJ2-3 | TRBV4-3 | NA | TRBD2 | TGCGCCAGCAGCCCCCTTGGACTAGCGGGGGATACGCAGTATTTT | CASSPLGLAGDTQYF